This entry concerns a single T cell receptor (beta chain). Per the study methods: By means of reference gene primer amplification, nucleated cell counts were estimated. Some clones are missing from TCRdb's copy, which holds only in-frame ones; the method was immunoSEQ multiplex PCR. Clone size and V and J calls were adopted from that table, with D and trimming inferred from the DNA. The sample contains 300,000 to 450,000 clones, roughly nine tenths of which appear only once. Recruitment covered under 25 US areas and drew participants whose ages spanned roughly 18 to 89 years. All recovered Cohort 3 donors got two negative PCRs, got clearance, or saw symptom resolution. This sample is drawn from a study of blood T cell repertoires in COVID-19. With 0 bases clipped from V and 1 base from J, the junction kept 7 bases outside the gene matches. There are 17 residues in the CDR3. Germline V gene sequence: CDR1 LNHNV, CDR2 YYDKDF (reference sequence).

This sequence joins TRBV15 and TRBJ2-5, with TRBD2 identical over 8 bases. Specimen: PBMCs or T cells enriched from blood (not recorded which). This TCR derives from a woman aged 30 to 39 who had recovered from COVID-19. The CDR3 is CATSRDNPGGGQETQYF. Here the CDR3 DNA reads TGTGCCACCAGCAGAGATAACCCCGGGGGGGGCCAAGAGACCCAGTACTTC.